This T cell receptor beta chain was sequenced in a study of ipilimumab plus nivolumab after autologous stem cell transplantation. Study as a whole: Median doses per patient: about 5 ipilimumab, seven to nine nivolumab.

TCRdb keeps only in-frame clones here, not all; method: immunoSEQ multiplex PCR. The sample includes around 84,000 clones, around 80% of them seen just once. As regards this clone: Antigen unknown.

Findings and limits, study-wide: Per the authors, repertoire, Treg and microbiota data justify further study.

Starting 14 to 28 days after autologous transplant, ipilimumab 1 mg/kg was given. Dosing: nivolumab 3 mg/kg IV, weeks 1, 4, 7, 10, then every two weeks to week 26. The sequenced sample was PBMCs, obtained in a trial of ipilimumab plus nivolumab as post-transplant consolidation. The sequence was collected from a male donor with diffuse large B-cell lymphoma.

The CDR3 region has the DNA TGCGCCAGCAGCCAGACAGGGATGGGTTACGAGCAGTACTTC. Residues: CASSQTGMGYEQYF. The chain couples TRBV5-1 to TRBJ2-7; 7 nucleotides align to TRBD1. Germline assignment: CDR1 SGHRS and CDR2 YFSETQ. After removal of 4 bases from V and 4 bases from J, the junction contained 8 bases not matched to a gene. The CDR3 covers 14 residues. The variable domain in full, completed from reference TRBV5-1 and TRBJ2-7, reads KAGVTQTPRYLIKTRGQQVTLSCSPISGHRSVSWYQQTPGQGLQFLFEYFSETQRNKGNFPGRFSGRQFSNSRSEMNVSTLELGDSALYLCASSQTGMGYEQYFGPGTRLTVT.